This T cell receptor beta chain was sequenced in a study of shared clonotypes between healthy human individuals. Study outcomes and limitations: When naive CD4 clonotypes were compared across four donors, around 4.6% were shared.

The CDR3 is made up of 15 amino acids. CDR1 and CDR2 from the germline V gene are SGHDN and FVKESK. With 0 bases clipped from V and 5 bases from J, the junction kept 5 bases outside the gene matches. Comment on this clone: What it binds is not known.

Deep-level assay runs were performed. When replicate PCRs were run on sorted subsets, they used approximately 0.2 ug DNA, some 30,000 T cell genomes. Clones were sequenced by immunoSEQ multiplex PCR, and TCRdb holds only the in-frame ones, with some missing. Among hundreds of thousands of clones, approximately 96% were seen once, and the ten largest hold less than 0.13%. CD8 cells classed as naive were CD45RO-negative and positively selected for CCR7, excluding terminally differentiated effector memory CD45RA+ cells. Within Nashville, Tennessee resided all donors, each a Caucasian adult. The source material was naive CD8+ T cells sorted from blood. The receptor comes from a woman in her 30s in good health. The chain has TRBV14 and TRBJ2-3, with TRBD1 matching 7 bases. The CDR3 DNA is TGTGCCAGCAGCCAAGATATGGCAGGGGGAGATACGCAGTATTTT. This codes for CASSQDMAGGDTQYF.